These T cell receptor beta chains were read from a single sample in a study of cytomegalovirus exposure and HLA in healthy donors. Some clones are missing from TCRdb's copy, which holds only in-frame ones; the method was immunoSEQ multiplex PCR. Seen here are under 150,000 clones, over 70% observed once, and the top ten hold roughly 1.5%. What was sequenced was PBMCs. These receptors were collected from a woman aged 18-35 years in good health and CMV-seronegative. Each CDR3 is given with its conserved first and last residue. Fields, in order: D gene, CDR3 length, V gene, clone size, J gene, CDR3 DNA, CDR3 protein. D genes are given only for firm matches. Size values are once, few and many counts, or a class for expanded clones, and some rows have none.

-	15	TRBV2	-	TRBJ1-3	TGTGCCAGCTCCGTCGACAGGTTCTCTGGAAACACCATATATTTT	CASSVDRFSGNTIYF
TRBD1	16	TRBV10-3	few	TRBJ1-1	TGTGCCATCAGTGGGGGGACAGCCGAATGGGACACTGAAGCTTTCTTT	CAISGGTAEWDTEAFF
-	11	TRBV10-2	-	TRBJ1-1	TGCGCCAGCAGTACGAGTTTTGAAGCTTTCTTT	CASSTSFEAFF
-	11	TRBV2	few	TRBJ2-5	TGTGCCAGCAGTGAATCGGAGACCCAGTACTTC	CASSESETQYF
TRBD2	15	TRBV5-1	-	TRBJ2-7	TGCGCCAGCAGCTCGGGGACTAGCGGGAGATACGAGCAGTACTTC	CASSSGTSGRYEQYF
-	15	TRBV5-6	-	TRBJ2-1	TGTGCCAGCAGCAGTACAAGCGTTATCTACAATGAGCAGTTCTTC	CASSSTSVIYNEQFF
TRBD2	16	TRBV5-6	-	TRBJ2-4	TGTGCCAGCAGCTTGACGGCGGGAGGGACCAAAAACATTCAGTACTTC	CASSLTAGGTKNIQYF
TRBD2	16	TRBV5-4	-	TRBJ2-5	TGTGCCAGCAGCTCACCCGGGACTAGCGGTAAAGAGACCCAGTACTTC	CASSSPGTSGKETQYF
TRBD1	14	TRBV6-5	-	TRBJ1-1	TGTGCCAGCAGTCGCACAGGGGGGATCACTGAAGCTTTCTTT	CASSRTGGITEAFF
-	15	TRBV19	-	TRBJ1-1	TGTGCCAGTAGTCCTACCCTTAACCGAATAACTGAAGCTTTCTTT	CASSPTLNRITEAFF
TRBD1	15	TRBV6-1	-	TRBJ1-2	TGTGCCAGCAGTAGAAGTAGACAGGGGGGCTATGGCTACACCTTC	CASSRSRQGGYGYTF
-	11	TRBV7-9	-	TRBJ2-1	TGTGCCAGCAGTCGGTTTCATGAGCAGTTCTTC	CASSRFHEQFF
-	12	TRBV27	once	TRBJ2-7	TGTGCCAGCAGTTCTCCAGGGTTTGTGCAGTACTTC	CASSSPGFVQYF
-	11	TRBV4-1	-	TRBJ2-1	TGCGCCAGCAGCCAAGATTCCCTCCAGTTCTTC	CASSQDSLQFF
TRBD1	14	TRBV6-5	-	TRBJ1-2	TGTGCCAGCAGCGAGACAGGGGGGGGATATGGCTACACCTTC	CASSETGGGYGYTF
TRBD1	16	TRBV7-8	-	TRBJ2-7	TGTGCCAGCAGCATAAGGGGGACAGGGGTTTCCTACGAGCAGTACTTC	CASSIRGTGVSYEQYF
-	14	TRBV30	-	TRBJ2-3	TGTGCCTGGAGCCGAAACAAAGGCACAGATACGCAGTATTTT	CAWSRNKGTDTQYF
-	17	TRBV5-1	few	TRBJ2-3	TGCGCCAGCAGCTTGGCCATAGGCGGTACTAGCACAGATACGCAGTATTTT	CASSLAIGGTSTDTQYF
TRBD1	15	TRBV6-6	-	TRBJ1-2	TGTGCCAGCAGTTACGTTGAGGGGGCGTCGGATGGCTACACCTTC	CASSYVEGASDGYTF
-	10	TRBV29-1	-	TRBJ2-7	TGCAGCGTTAGAGCGAGCGAGCAGTACTTC	CSVRASEQYF
-	12	TRBV29-1	few	TRBJ1-5	TGCAGCGCGGGAACAGAGAATCAGCCCCAGCATTTT	CSAGTENQPQHF
-	12	TRBV30	-	TRBJ2-2	TGTGCCTGGAGTCCCTCCACCGGGGAGCTGTTTTTT	CAWSPSTGELFF
TRBD2	15	TRBV6-1	-	TRBJ2-7	TGTGCCAGCAGTGAGATAACGGGACTACCCTACGAGCAGTACTTC	CASSEITGLPYEQYF
-	13	TRBV29-1	-	TRBJ2-1	TGCAGCTCTTTTGAGGGTGGCTACAATGAGCAGTTCTTC	CSSFEGGYNEQFF
-	13	TRBV7-9	-	TRBJ1-1	TGTGCCAGCAGCCAACAGGGGAACACTGAAGCTTTCTTT	CASSQQGNTEAFF
TRBD1	18	TRBV5-8	once	TRBJ2-4	TGTGCCAGCAGCCCCGGGACAGGGGGGGGTATAGCCAAAAACATTCAGTACTTC	CASSPGTGGGIAKNIQYF
-	13	TRBV2	-	TRBJ2-7	TGTGCCAGCAGTGAAGCGCTTCAGGCGGAGCAGTACTTC	CASSEALQAEQYF
-	14	TRBV30	-	TRBJ2-1	TGTGCCTGGAGTGTAGGGGGAGTATCGGATGAGCAGTTCTTC	CAWSVGGVSDEQFF
-	17	TRBV15	-	TRBJ1-3	TGTGCCACCAGCAGAGAGAATACAGGGCTCTCTGGAAACACCATATATTTT	CATSRENTGLSGNTIYF
-	12	TRBV5-4	-	TRBJ2-7	TGTGCCAGCAGCTTCCAGGGTGGCGAGCAGTACTTC	CASSFQGGEQYF
-	13	TRBV14	-	TRBJ2-5	TGTGCCAGCAGTGGGTATCCGGGAGAGACCCAGTACTTC	CASSGYPGETQYF
-	14	TRBV5-8	-	TRBJ1-1	TGTGCCAGCAGCTTGGACAGGGCGAACACTGAAGCTTTCTTT	CASSLDRANTEAFF
TRBD2	17	TRBV7-2	-	TRBJ2-2	TGTGCCAGCAGCTTTGGACTAGCGGGAGTATCGGGCGGGGAGCTGTTTTTT	CASSFGLAGVSGGELFF
TRBD1	17	TRBV7-9	few	TRBJ2-2	TGTGCCAGCAGCTTAGGGGACAGGATGTTGAACACCGGGGAGCTGTTTTTT	CASSLGDRMLNTGELFF
TRBD2	14	TRBV4-2	-	TRBJ2-7	TGTGCCAGCAGCCAAAGCGGGAAGAAGAACGAGCAGTACTTC	CASSQSGKKNEQYF
-	13	TRBV5-1	-	TRBJ2-5	TGCGCCAGCAGCTTGGCAGTCCAAGAGACCCAGTACTTC	CASSLAVQETQYF
TRBD1	16	TRBV28	-	TRBJ1-1	TGTGCCAGCAGCTTAACCCCAGGGGGCGAGAACACTGAAGCTTTCTTT	CASSLTPGGENTEAFF
-	14	TRBV4-1	-	TRBJ2-3	TGCGCCAGCAGCCAATTAGGAGGGTTCGATACGCAGTATTTT	CASSQLGGFDTQYF
-	15	TRBV7-6	-	TRBJ2-1	TGTGCCAGCAGCGTACCTAGGGGATTGGGTAATGAGCAGTTCTTC	CASSVPRGLGNEQFF
-	15	TRBV5-1	-	TRBJ2-7	TGCGCCAGCAGCCCGGGTTTGGAGGCCGCCTACGAGCAGTACTTC	CASSPGLEAAYEQYF
TRBD2	14	TRBV29-1	-	TRBJ2-7	TGCAGCGTTGGGTGGATGCGGGAGCCAAACGAGCAGTACTTC	CSVGWMREPNEQYF